This T cell receptor beta chain is drawn from a study of shared clonotypes between healthy human individuals. Using immunoSEQ multiplex PCR, the repertoire was profiled, and TCRdb retains in-frame clones only, with some absent. The sample has about 2.1 million clones; about 94% are singletons. Study conclusions and caveats: Among four donors, about 5% of naive CD4 clonotypes were found in common. Larger richness was generally estimated for naive than memory subsets.

In the case of this clone: The antigen remains unidentified. The sample has other DNA sequences that encode this CDR3 too.

Germline values: CDR1 MNHNY, CDR2 SVGAGI (reference sequence). V trimming: 6 bases; J trimming: 4 bases; junction bases outside the gene matches: 4. The CDR3 extends over 15 amino acids. Naive CD8 populations comprised CD45RO-negative cells positively selected for CCR7, excluding terminally differentiated effector memory CD45RA+ cells. The TCR originated in a young man in good health. Some clones in this sample may be carry-over from other donors' samples. The rearrangement links TRBV6-6 to TRBJ1-5; TRBD1 agrees at 12 bases. Sequencing used naive CD8+ T cells from PBMCs. The DNA of the CDR3 is TGTGCCAGCAGCCGGGACAGGGGGCTGAATCAGCCCCAGCATTTT. Encoded protein: CASSRDRGLNQPQHF.